Each of the 6 T cell receptor beta chains below was sequenced from the same sample in a study of early stage breast cancer tumors. Assay: immunoSEQ multiplex PCR; the TCRdb copy retains only in-frame clones and omits some. The data hold 55,000 to 70,000 clones, with 80% observed a single time. Sequenced input: blood. The receptor set was obtained from a person aged 40 to 50 with breast cancer.

This sequence joins TRBV19 and TRBJ1-1, with D perhaps TRBD1 (5 bases). Germline loops: CDR1 LNHDA, CDR2 SQIVND (reference sequence). The CDR3 is made up of 13 amino acids. Between the trimmed V and J ends, which lost 5 bases and 6 bases, there was a span of 13 bases. The CDR3, as DNA: TGTGCCAGTAGTGCCCCAGGGAAGGCTGAAGCTTTCTTT. Residues: CASSAPGKAEAFF.

The V gene is TRBV7-2, the J gene TRBJ2-2; D remains unclear. The V end was cut by 5 bases, the J end by 6 bases, with 7 bases between. CDR1 and CDR2 (germline): SGHTA, FQGNSA. The CDR3 runs 12 residues. The CDR3 DNA reads as TGTGCCAGCAGCATGTTAGCCGGGGAGCTGTTTTTT. It specifies CASSMLAGELFF. The variable domain in full, completed from reference TRBV7-2 and TRBJ2-2, reads GAGVSQSPSNKVTEKGKDVELRCDPISGHTALYWYRQSLGQGLEFLIYFQGNSAPDKSGLPSDRFSAERTGGSVSTLTIQRTQQEDSAVYLCASSMLAGELFFGEGSRLTVL.

This clone was seen once. The V call is TRBV27, the J call TRBJ2-1, with TRBD2 matching over 8 bases. V was clipped by 4 bases and J by 2 bases; unmatched bases: 7. Germline V CDR1 and CDR2: MNHEY, SMNVEV (reference sequence). The CDR3 consists of 16 residues. Here the CDR3 DNA reads TGTGCCAGCAGTTCCCACAGCGGGGGTCCCTACAATGAGCAGTTCTTC. Translated: CASSSHSGGPYNEQFF.

This clone showed up just a few times. This rearrangement joins TRBV2 to TRBJ1-3; unclear D gene. This CDR3 has 13 residues. V was pared by 6 bases and J by 2 bases, with 8 bases between. The germline V gene has CDR1 SNHLY and CDR2 FYNNEI. The DNA of the CDR3 is TGTGCCAGCAGCGACAACCCTGGAAACACCATATATTTT. Protein sequence: CASSDNPGNTIYF.

The gene calls are TRBV18 and TRBJ2-7, with 13 bases identical to TRBD2. This CDR3 spans 14 amino acids. Germline V gives CDR1 KGHSH, CDR2 LQKENI. V was pared by 5 bases and J by 3 bases, with 1 base of the junction left unmatched. The DNA for the CDR3 is TGTGCCAGCTCAGGGACTAGCGGGAACTACGAGCAGTACTTC. Translated, it gives CASSGTSGNYEQYF.

In its sample, this clone was seen a few times. The chain carries TRBV7-3 and TRBJ2-7, with a weak D call TRBD2 (5 bases). Germline CDR1 SGHTA, CDR2 FQGTGA. V was pared by 4 bases and J by 3 bases, with 10 bases between. The CDR3 has 13 residues. This CDR3 is CASSSDGNYEQYF. The CDR3 DNA reads as TGTGCCAGCAGCTCGGACGGGAACTACGAGCAGTACTTC.